This T cell receptor beta chain comes out of a study of molecular identifiers for immune sequencing clone quantification (dated by TCRdb to about 2018). Looking at the study overall: For a replicate experiment, the RNA from either approximately 20,000 or 100,000 naive CD8 T cells was divided into five aliquots, and four of those aliquots went on to sequencing. CD8 T cells were used in a methods study to benchmark molecular-identifier clustering-based TCR repertoire sequencing (MIDCIRS) and TCR RNA copy counting. The research as a whole found: Naive libraries contained spiked-in Jurkat TCR RNA (more than 9 copies' worth), which is not part of the donor repertoire. When barcode sub-clustering was not used, chimeric consensus sequences inflated TCR diversity, with chimeras reaching as high as 47%. Roughly 3 recovered TCR RNA copies per cell were obtained by modeling, versus roughly 10 by digital PCR, implying a capture efficiency of about 30%. Spiked-in Jurkat TCR RNA equivalent to a single cell was reported to be detectable even among 750,000 to 1,000,000 naive CD8 T cells. In CMV-specific effector cells, over 97% of molecules were held by clones above 20 RNA copies, whereas under 1% of molecules were held by such clones in naive cells. Identical TCR molecules sharing a barcode could cause highly expanded clone sizes to be underestimated.

To prepare the library, PCR was applied. TCRdb records NextSeq 500 as the sequencer. Bulk TCR libraries were prepared as previously described, using TCR primers listed in Table S5. Purification of total RNA was performed with the Qiagen AllPrep DNA/RNA kit. Reads from multiple sequencing runs of the same library were pooled before analysis. Turning to the authors' computational methods: Reads were retained only if the reads had an exact TCR constant sequence, and the retained reads were trimmed to 150 nt and grouped according to their 12-nt molecular barcodes. Within each barcode group, reads were sub-clustered at a 15% Levenshtein threshold, and quality-weighted consensus sequences were built per RNA molecule. Non-functional sequences were excluded, and lower-count sequences lying one edit away from another sequence were also excluded. Barcode sub-clusters with fewer than 20% of the maximum read count were removed, based on fitting two negative binomial distributions. Through fastp at Q25 and MiXCR, TCRdb rebuilt clones from the public reads, retaining in-frame beta chains. Identical CDR3 proteins give one entry, which carries the most common genes and DNA. The V and J calls and clone size are TCRdb's, not the authors'. The sample records under 800,000 distinct CDR3 sequences, 25% of which are singletons. The biggest ten clones account for about 0.8% of the sample.

Libraries of naive CD8 T cells were built from anywhere between about 17,000 and 1,000,000 sorted cells, with 10%, 30% or 50% of the purified RNA used. Naive CD8 T cells were FACS-sorted as CD8+CD4-CCR7+CD45RA+ on a BD FACSAria II into RLT Plus buffer. More than 8 TCR copies' worth of Jurkat RNA were spiked into 20,000-1,000,000 naive CD8 T cell samples to test detection sensitivity. CD8 T cells were enriched using RosetteSep CD8+ T Cell Enrichment Cocktail and Ficoll-Paque, and the enriched cells then underwent ACK red cell lysis. On this clonotype itself: Its antigen remains undetermined. No clone much larger than this one lies a single base away; base qualities are absent.

The CDR3 holds 16 amino acids from the cysteine to the phenylalanine. This entry keeps only the CDR3 DNA: 48 bases, framed from base 1. The CDR1 and CDR2 encoded by the germline V gene (reference sequence) are MNHNY and SVGAGI. The V end loses 0 bases and the J end loses 5 bases, and a stretch of 16 bases separates them. The receptor was isolated from a human donor in good health. Some libraries in this study had Jurkat cell RNA spiked in. Source material: naive CD8+ T cells from blood, with Jurkat cell RNA spiked in. The cell subset or site label here, explained by the study, means: FACS-sorted CD8+CD4-CCR7+CD45RA+ naive T cells. The rearrangement combines TRBV6-6 with TRBJ1-2; a tentative D call is TRBD1 (5 bases match). DNA sequence: TGTGCCAGCAGTTACTCTGTCGGGGGGATCCCTTATGGCTACACCTTC. Its translation reads: CASSYSVGGIPYGYTF.